Presented here are 28 T cell receptor beta chains from one specimen sequenced in a study of beta chain features in type 1 diabetes. The sequenced template was cDNA made from the entire isolated RNA. TCRdb keeps only in-frame clones here, not all; method: immunoSEQ multiplex PCR. The sample includes almost 350,000 clones, about a tenth of them seen just once. Their antigens remain unidentified. The study's findings and limits: Moderate yet significant TCRB CDR3 shortening was seen in Type 1 diabetes patients in all four CD4+ subsets.

The sample consisted of central memory CD4+ T cells from blood. Receptor source: a man aged 25-40 years with type 1 diabetes.

This clone was detected only a few times. The CDR3 DNA is TGCGCCAGCAGCTTGATGTTAGAGTACAATGAGCAGTTCTTC. This encodes CASSLMLEYNEQFF. This chain joins TRBV5-1 and TRBJ2-1, with no clear D. Germline V CDR1 and CDR2: SGHRS, YFSETQ. V lost 1 base and J 4 bases, leaving 9 bases between the germline ends. This CDR3 is built from 14 residues.

A few counts support this clone. At the DNA level, this CDR3 is encoded by other sequences in the same sample as well. The rearrangement uses TRBV5-1 and TRBJ2-2; D is unclear. Germline V gene data show CDR1 as SGHRS and CDR2 as YFSETQ. This CDR3 has 13 amino acids. The ends were cut back, 3 bases at V and 1 base at J, with 4 bases in the middle. CDR3 sequence: CASSSGNTGELFF. CDR3 coding DNA: TGCGCCAGCAGCTCCGGGAACACCGGGGAGCTGTTTTTT.

V usage is TRBV28 and J usage is TRBJ1-2; no firm D call. Germline CDR1 MDHEN, CDR2 SYDVKM. The CDR3 contains 13 residues. The V end was cut by 3 bases, the J end by 2 bases, with 7 bases between. CDR3 in DNA: TGTGCCAGCAGTTTTGTGCGGAACTATGGCTACACCTTC. Translation: CASSFVRNYGYTF.

The V call is TRBV19, the J call TRBJ2-7; D is perhaps TRBD2 (7 bases). Germline V gives CDR1 LNHDA, CDR2 SQIVND (reference sequence). Trimming stripped 6 bases from V and 7 bases from J, with 19 bases between. CDR3 size: 14 residues. CDR3 amino acids: CASSQGGGAKEQYF. The DNA for the CDR3 is TGTGCCAGTAGCCAGGGCGGGGGCGCGAAGGAGCAGTACTTC.

This clone came up a few times. V usage is TRBV6-4 and J usage is TRBJ2-1; no firm D call. The V end lost 4 bases, the J end lost 7 bases, and 14 bases lay between the germline ends. The CDR3 has 14 residues. Germline loops: CDR1 MRHNA, CDR2 SNTAGT. As DNA, the CDR3 is TGTGCCAGCAGTGTCTCGTTTGTGGAAAATGAGCAGTTCTTC. This codes for CASSVSFVENEQFF.

This chain links TRBV6-1 with TRBJ2-7; no clear D gene. Looked up from germline, CDR1 is MNHNS and CDR2 is SASEGT. The CDR3 is made up of 13 amino acids. Trimming took off 7 bases at V and 2 bases at J, with 12 bases between the two ends. The CDR3 DNA follows: TGTGCCAGCAACATCGACCGGGCCTACGAGCAGTACTTC. This codes for CASNIDRAYEQYF.

This chain uses TRBV7-9 with TRBJ2-3; D uncertain. The CDR3 consists of 15 residues. CDR1 is SEHNR, CDR2 FQNEAQ, per germline (reference sequence). V gave up 5 bases and J gave up 0 bases, with 12 bases separating them. DNA of the CDR3: TGTGCCAGCAGCCCCGTAAAGCGTAGCACAGATACGCAGTATTTT. Protein product: CASSPVKRSTDTQYF.

This clone was picked up a small number of times. Other DNA sequences of this sample code for an identical CDR3. This chain joins TRBV29-1 and TRBJ2-5; weak D call: TRBD2 (7 bases). Trimming shortened V by 6 bases and J by 5 bases, and 19 bases separated the two germline ends. Germline V gene data show CDR1 as SQVTM and CDR2 as ANQGSEA. The length of the CDR3 is 14 residues. This CDR3 reads CSVLRGAGGETQYF. The CDR3 DNA reads as TGCAGCGTCTTACGGGGGGCCGGGGGGGAGACCCAGTACTTC.

This clone was counted a few times. V is TRBV19 and J is TRBJ2-1; D assignment may be TRBD1 or TRBD2 (5 bases each). The germline CDR1 and CDR2 sequences are LNHDA and SQIVND (reference sequence). The CDR3 has 14 residues. Trimming left V 6 bases short and J 2 bases short, with 11 bases between. CDR3 sequence: CASRRGDPYNEQFF. DNA of the CDR3: TGTGCCAGTAGACGAGGGGACCCCTACAATGAGCAGTTCTTC.

The table lists this clone with a few counts. The chain couples TRBV27 to TRBJ2-1; 8 bases align to TRBD1. V dropped 3 bases and J dropped 3; count of bases not matched to a gene: 4. The CDR3 length is 15 residues. Germline loops: CDR1 MNHEY, CDR2 SMNVEV (reference sequence). The CDR3 bases are TGTGCCAGCAGTTTGGACAGGGCCTACTACAATGAGCAGTTCTTC. It is translated as CASSLDRAYYNEQFF.

The gene calls are TRBV25-1 and TRBJ2-1; 11 bases match TRBD2. This CDR3 has 15 residues. V was pared by 6 bases and J by 9 bases, with 10 bases of the junction left unmatched. Per the germline V gene, CDR1 is MGHDK and CDR2 is SYGVNS. The CDR3 loop is CASSFSGGAGSEQFF. In DNA, the CDR3 is TGTGCCAGCAGCTTTAGCGGGGGGGCGGGTAGTGAGCAGTTCTTC. The variable domain in full, completed from reference TRBV25-1 and TRBJ2-1, reads EADIYQTPRYLVIGTGKKITLECSQTMGHDKMYWYQQDPGMELHLIHYSYGVNSTEKGDLSSESTVSRIRTEHFPLTLESARPSHTSQYLCASSFSGGAGSEQFFGPGTRLTVL.

The chain is built from TRBV18 and TRBJ1-2, with TRBD1 matching 8 bases. V lost 5 bases to trimming and J lost 3 bases; unmatched junction nucleotides: 2. Germline V gives CDR1 KGHSH, CDR2 LQKENI. The CDR3 is made up of 13 amino acids. Here the CDR3 DNA reads TGTGCCAGCTCAACGGGACAGGACTATGGCTACACCTTC. Translated, it gives CASSTGQDYGYTF. The full variable domain, completed using reference TRBV18 and TRBJ1-2, is NAGVMQNPRHLVRRRGQEARLRCSPMKGHSHVYWYRQLPEEGLKFMVYLQKENIIDESGMPKERFSAEFPKEGPSILRIQQVVRGDSAAYFCASSTGQDYGYTFGSGTRLTVV.

This clone was seen a handful of times. V is TRBV7-2 and J is TRBJ2-3; D ambiguous. The germline gives CDR1 SGHTA, CDR2 FQGNSA. V dropped 1 base and J dropped 0 bases, with 14 bases sitting between them. The length of the CDR3 is 17 residues. The CDR3 region is CASSLVVNGPSTDTQYF. The CDR3 DNA reads TGTGCCAGCAGCTTAGTCGTGAACGGCCCTAGCACAGATACGCAGTATTTT.

This clone has a count of ten or more. The rearrangement links TRBV5-1 to TRBJ2-1, with a weak D call TRBD1 (6 bases). Trimming took off 0 bases at V and 7 bases at J, with 8 bases between the two ends. The CDR3 runs to 13 residues. Per germline, CDR1 SGHRS and CDR2 YFSETQ. The CDR3 DNA follows: TGCGCCAGCAGCTTGGGACAGGCGAATGAGCAGTTCTTC. Its protein product is CASSLGQANEQFF.

The gene calls are TRBV30 and TRBJ2-4; perhaps D is TRBD1 or TRBD2 (5 bases each). V was pared by 1 base and J by 1 base, with 11 bases between. Per germline, CDR1 GTSNPN and CDR2 SVGIG (reference sequence). CDR3 size: 15 residues. CDR3 nucleotides: TGTGCCTGGAGTGAAGCTTGGGGGGCCAAAAACATTCAGTACTTC. Translation: CAWSEAWGAKNIQYF.

This clone was recorded at least ten times. The sample carries other DNA sequences with the same CDR3. CDR3 nucleotide sequence: TGCGCCAGCAGCTTGGCGGGAACCACAGATACGCAGTATTTT. This sequence encodes CASSLAGTTDTQYF. The gene calls are TRBV5-1 and TRBJ2-3, with D possibly TRBD2 on 5 matching bases. V was cut by 0 bases and J by 2 bases, with 7 bases left in between. The CDR3 extends over 14 amino acids. Germline V gene lookup returns CDR1 SGHRS and CDR2 YFSETQ.

The chain employs TRBV6-6 and TRBJ2-1; possibly TRBD1 or TRBD2 for D (5 bases each). V dropped 6 bases and J dropped 0 bases, with 12 bases sitting between them. This CDR3 has 15 amino acids. CDR1 MNHNY and CDR2 SVGAGI come from the germline V gene (reference sequence). The CDR3 loop reads CASRDWGSSYNEQFF. The CDR3 bases are TGTGCCAGCAGGGACTGGGGCTCCTCCTACAATGAGCAGTTCTTC.

This clone was detected ten times or more. The chain has TRBV28 and TRBJ2-1; maybe TRBD2 (7 bases). Trimming pared 6 bases from V and 10 bases from J, leaving 22 bases between. Per germline, CDR1 MDHEN and CDR2 SYDVKM. The CDR3 is 15 residues long. The CDR3 loop reads CASRAAGAKGREQFF. Written as DNA, the CDR3 is TGTGCCAGCAGAGCTGCGGGGGCGAAAGGTAGGGAGCAGTTCTTC.

This clone occurred a few times. The genes are TRBV19 and TRBJ2-5, with D possibly matching TRBD1 (6 bases). Germline V lookup: CDR1 LNHDA, CDR2 SQIVND (reference sequence). The CDR3 contains 14 residues. V was clipped by 4 bases and J by 3 bases, with 12 bases between them. The CDR3 sequence is CASSTVRQEETQYF. The CDR3 coding sequence is TGTGCCAGTAGTACGGTTCGACAGGAAGAGACCCAGTACTTC.

V and J are TRBV7-2 and TRBJ1-3, with a possible D match to TRBD1 (5 bases). Trimming shortened V by 5 bases and J by 0 bases, and 11 bases separated the two germline ends. This CDR3 is built from 15 residues. The germline gives CDR1 SGHTA, CDR2 FQGNSA. The CDR3 spells CASSPWTSSGNTIYF. The CDR3 nucleotides read TGTGCCAGCAGCCCTTGGACAAGCTCTGGAAACACCATATATTTT.

This sequence joins TRBV2 and TRBJ1-3; 11 nucleotides agree with TRBD1. The CDR3 is 16 residues long. Trimming cost V 4 bases and J 2 bases; bases outside gene matches: 4. Germline values: CDR1 SNHLY, CDR2 FYNNEI. The CDR3 loop is CASSGAGQGAGNTIYF. The CDR3 region has the DNA TGTGCCAGCAGTGGAGCGGGACAGGGGGCTGGAAACACCATATATTTT.

The genes are TRBV5-6 and TRBJ1-2; D might be TRBD1 (5 bases). The CDR3 contains 15 residues. Trimming shortened V by 3 bases and J by 2 bases, and 14 bases separated the two germline ends. CDR1 is SGHDT, CDR2 YYEEEE, per germline. DNA for the CDR3: TGTGCCAGCAGCTGGCTTGGGGCCGGGAACTATGGCTACACCTTC. Translated: CASSWLGAGNYGYTF. Based on the CDR3 plus reference TRBV5-6 and TRBJ1-2, the full variable domain is DAGVTQSPTHLIKTRGQQVTLRCSPKSGHDTVSWYQQALGQGPQFIFQYYEEEERQRGNFPDRFSGHQFPNYSSELNVNALLLGDSALYLCASSWLGAGNYGYTFGSGTRLTVV.

This clone was detected a few times. Its ends do not fully match the called genes, so a read error is possible. The chain employs TRBV28 and TRBJ1-3; no clear D. The CDR3 spans 11 residues. Per germline, CDR1 MDHEN and CDR2 SYDVKM. DNA of the CDR3: TGTGCCAGCAGCTCGAACGACCGGGATTACTTT. It translates to CASSSNDRDYF.

In its sample, this clone was seen a few times. V and J are TRBV2 and TRBJ2-7; D is possibly TRBD2 (5 bases). Germline V gene sequence: CDR1 SNHLY, CDR2 FYNNEI. Trimming shortened V by 4 bases and J by 5 bases, and 12 bases separated the two germline ends. The CDR3 sequence is 13 residues long. CDR3 loop: CASSVGMVNEQYF. CDR3 nucleotides: TGTGCCAGCAGTGTCGGGATGGTCAACGAGCAGTACTTC.

This clone turned up a few times. V and J are TRBV11-2 and TRBJ2-5; the D gene is possibly TRBD1 (6 bases). This CDR3 is built from 14 residues. Germline CDR1 and CDR2: SGHAT and FQNNGV. Deletions cut 4 bases from V and 1 base from J, with 10 bases between. The CDR3 loop is CASSSIRGQETQYF. The DNA for the CDR3 is TGTGCCAGCAGCTCTATCAGGGGCCAAGAGACCCAGTACTTC.

V usage is TRBV2 and J usage is TRBJ1-2; a possible D gene is TRBD1 (5 bases). The ends were cut back, 3 bases at V and 8 bases at J, with 13 bases in the middle. The CDR3 runs 13 residues. CDR1 is SNHLY, CDR2 FYNNEI, per germline. CDR3 nucleotides: TGTGCCAGCAGTGAGGGACCGGGAGTCGGCTACACCTTC. Its translation is CASSEGPGVGYTF.

In this sample, this clone turned up a few times. This chain connects TRBV25-1 to TRBJ1-1, with 9 bases matching TRBD1. Germline CDR1 and CDR2: MGHDK and SYGVNS. The junction had 5 bases not matched to a gene; V was cut back by 5 bases and J by 4 bases. The CDR3 totals 14 residues. The CDR3 nucleotides read TGTGCCAGCAGTCAGACAGGGGGTGTCACTGAAGCTTTCTTT. It translates to CASSQTGGVTEAFF.

The CDR3 sequence is CASSPQAGANVLTF. As DNA, the CDR3 is TGTGCCAGTAGTCCGCAGGCTGGGGCCAACGTCCTGACTTTC. The V call is TRBV19, the J call TRBJ2-6, with D unclear. From germline, CDR1 is LNHDA and CDR2 SQIVND (reference sequence). V gave up 5 bases and J gave up 2 bases, with 7 bases separating them. The length of the CDR3 is 14 residues. The full variable domain, its missing parts supplied by reference TRBV19 and TRBJ2-6, is DGGITQSPKYLFRKEGQNVTLSCEQNLNHDAMYWYRQDPGQGLRLIYYSQIVNDFQKGDIAEGYSVSREKKESFPLTVTSAQKNPTAFYLCASSPQAGANVLTFGAGSRLTVL.